This paragraph covers one T cell receptor beta chain sequence. Its antigen is unidentified. Time point: after dendritic cell vaccination, including at tumor progression/relapse. Isocitrate dehydrogenase mutation was absent in all glioblastoma patients. This entry comes from a study of glioma-infiltrating T cells after dendritic cell vaccination. The wider study: Between the early 2000s and the early 2010s, patients got autologous tumor lysate-pulsed dendritic cell vaccines. Findings of the study overall: Complete blood and tumor specimen sets were limited to few patients. Higher TCR clonality did not directly relate to longer survival.

The germline V gene has CDR1 SGHAT and CDR2 FQNNGV. This CDR3 is 12 amino acids long. V was cut by 1 base and J by 3 bases, with 4 bases left in between. This table comes from immunoSEQ multiplex PCR, and its TCRdb copy is limited to in-frame clones, with some not included. The table has around 10,000 clones, roughly four fifths seen once; the top ten hold approximately 39%. The chain recombines TRBV11-2 with TRBJ2-7; D remains unclear. This material consisted of blood, taken after dendritic cell vaccination. This receptor was obtained from a human donor with glioblastoma. The CDR3 coding sequence is TGTGCCAGCAGCTTAGTTATCTACGAGCAGTACTTC. Residues: CASSLVIYEQYF.